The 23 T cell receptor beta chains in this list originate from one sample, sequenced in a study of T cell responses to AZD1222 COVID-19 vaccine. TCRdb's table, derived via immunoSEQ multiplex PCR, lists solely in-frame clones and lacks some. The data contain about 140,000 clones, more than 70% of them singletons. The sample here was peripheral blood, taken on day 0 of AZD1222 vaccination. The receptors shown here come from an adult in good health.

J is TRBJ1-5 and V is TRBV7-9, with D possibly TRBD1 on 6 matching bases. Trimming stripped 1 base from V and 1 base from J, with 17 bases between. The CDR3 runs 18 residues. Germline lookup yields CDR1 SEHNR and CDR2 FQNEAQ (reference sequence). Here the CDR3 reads CASSLGRGGGRSNQPQHF. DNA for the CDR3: TGTGCCAGCAGCTTAGGAAGAGGCGGGGGCAGAAGCAATCAGCCCCAGCATTTT. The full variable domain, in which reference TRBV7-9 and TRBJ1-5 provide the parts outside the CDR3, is DTGVSQNPRHKITKRGQNVTFRCDPISEHNRLYWYRQTLGQGPEFLTYFQNEAQLEKSRLLSDRFSAERPKGSFSTLEIQRTEQGDSAMYLCASSLGRGGGRSNQPQHFGDGTRLSIL.

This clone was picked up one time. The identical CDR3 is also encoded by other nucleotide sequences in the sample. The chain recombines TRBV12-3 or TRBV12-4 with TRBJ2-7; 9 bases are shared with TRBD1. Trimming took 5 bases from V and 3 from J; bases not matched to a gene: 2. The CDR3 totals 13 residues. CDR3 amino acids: CASSPGQGYEQYF. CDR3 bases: TGTGCCAGCAGTCCGGGACAGGGCTACGAGCAGTACTTC.

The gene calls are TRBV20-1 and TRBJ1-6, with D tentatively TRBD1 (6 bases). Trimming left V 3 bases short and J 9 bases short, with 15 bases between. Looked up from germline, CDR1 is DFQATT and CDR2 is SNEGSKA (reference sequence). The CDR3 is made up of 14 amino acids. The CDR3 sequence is CSASEQGVSSPLHF. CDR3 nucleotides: TGCAGTGCTAGTGAACAGGGAGTGAGTTCACCCCTCCACTTT.

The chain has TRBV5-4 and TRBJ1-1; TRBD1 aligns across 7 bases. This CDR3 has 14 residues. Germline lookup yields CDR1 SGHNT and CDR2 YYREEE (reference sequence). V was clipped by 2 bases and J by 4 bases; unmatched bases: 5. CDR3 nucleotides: TGTGCCAGCAGCTTAACAGGGGCCGGCACTGAAGCTTTCTTT. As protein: CASSLTGAGTEAFF.

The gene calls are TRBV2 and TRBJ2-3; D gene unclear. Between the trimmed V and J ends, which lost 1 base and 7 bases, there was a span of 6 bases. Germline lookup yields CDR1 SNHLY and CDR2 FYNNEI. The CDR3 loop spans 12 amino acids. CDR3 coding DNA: TGTGCCAGCAGTGAAGGTGCCTATACGCAGTATTTT. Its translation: CASSEGAYTQYF.

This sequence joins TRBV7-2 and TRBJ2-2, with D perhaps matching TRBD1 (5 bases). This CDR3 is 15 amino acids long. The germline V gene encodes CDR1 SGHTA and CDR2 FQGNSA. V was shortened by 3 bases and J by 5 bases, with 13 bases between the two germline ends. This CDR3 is CASSLPGLRTGELFF. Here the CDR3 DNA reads TGTGCCAGCAGCTTGCCAGGGTTAAGGACCGGGGAGCTGTTTTTT.

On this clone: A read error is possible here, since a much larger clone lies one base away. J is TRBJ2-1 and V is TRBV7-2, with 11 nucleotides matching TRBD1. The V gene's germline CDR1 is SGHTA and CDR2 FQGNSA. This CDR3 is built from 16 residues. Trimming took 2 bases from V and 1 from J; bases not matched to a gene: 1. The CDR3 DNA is TGTGCCAGCAGCTTAAGGGACAGGGGGTCCTACAATGAGCAGTTCTTC. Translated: CASSLRDRGSYNEQFF. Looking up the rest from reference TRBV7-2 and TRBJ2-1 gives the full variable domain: GAGVSQSPSNKVTEKGKDVELRCDPISGHTALYWYRQSLGQGLEFLIYFQGNSAPDKSGLPSDRFSAERTGGSVSTLTIQRTQQEDSAVYLCASSLRDRGSYNEQFFGPGTRLTVL.

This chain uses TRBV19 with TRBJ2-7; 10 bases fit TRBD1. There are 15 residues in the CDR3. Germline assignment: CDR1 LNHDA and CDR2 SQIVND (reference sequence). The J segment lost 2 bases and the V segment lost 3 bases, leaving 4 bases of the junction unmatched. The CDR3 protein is CASSIGDRGPYEQYF. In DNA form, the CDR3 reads TGTGCCAGTAGTATCGGGGACAGGGGTCCCTACGAGCAGTACTTC.

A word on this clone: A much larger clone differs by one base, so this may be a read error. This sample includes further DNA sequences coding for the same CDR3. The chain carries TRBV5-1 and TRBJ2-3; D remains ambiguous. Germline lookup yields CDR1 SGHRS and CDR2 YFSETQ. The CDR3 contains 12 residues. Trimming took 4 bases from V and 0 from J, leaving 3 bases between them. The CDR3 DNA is TGCGCCAGCAGCCGGAGCACAGATACGCAGTATTTT. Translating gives CASSRSTDTQYF.

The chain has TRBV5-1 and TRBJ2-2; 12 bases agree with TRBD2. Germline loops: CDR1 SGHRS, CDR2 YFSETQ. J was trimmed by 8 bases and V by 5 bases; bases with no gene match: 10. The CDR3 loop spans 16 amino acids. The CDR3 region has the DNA TGCGCCAGCAGGCCCACCGGACTAGCGGGAACGGGGGAGCTGTTTTTT. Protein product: CASRPTGLAGTGELFF. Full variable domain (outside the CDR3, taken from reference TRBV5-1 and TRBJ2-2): KAGVTQTPRYLIKTRGQQVTLSCSPISGHRSVSWYQQTPGQGLQFLFEYFSETQRNKGNFPGRFSGRQFSNSRSEMNVSTLELGDSALYLCASRPTGLAGTGELFFGEGSRLTVL.

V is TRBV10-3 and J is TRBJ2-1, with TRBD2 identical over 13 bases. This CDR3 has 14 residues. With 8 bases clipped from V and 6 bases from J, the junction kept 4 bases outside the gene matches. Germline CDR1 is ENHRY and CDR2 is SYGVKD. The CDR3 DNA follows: TGTGCCATCGGGACTAGCGGGACTCTCAATGAGCAGTTCTTC. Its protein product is CAIGTSGTLNEQFF.

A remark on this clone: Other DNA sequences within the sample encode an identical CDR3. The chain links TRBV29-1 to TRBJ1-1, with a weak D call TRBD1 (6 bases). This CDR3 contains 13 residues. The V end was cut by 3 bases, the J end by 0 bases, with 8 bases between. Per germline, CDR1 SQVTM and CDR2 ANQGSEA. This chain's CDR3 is CSVDRGLNTEAFF. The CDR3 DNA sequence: TGCAGCGTTGACAGGGGCCTGAACACTGAAGCTTTCTTT.

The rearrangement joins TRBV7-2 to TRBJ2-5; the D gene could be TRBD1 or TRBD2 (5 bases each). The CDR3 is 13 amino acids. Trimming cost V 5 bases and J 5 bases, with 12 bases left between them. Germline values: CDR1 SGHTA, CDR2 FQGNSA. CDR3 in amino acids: CASSLGRGETQYF. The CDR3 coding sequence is TGTGCCAGCAGCCTAGGACGGGGCGAGACCCAGTACTTC.

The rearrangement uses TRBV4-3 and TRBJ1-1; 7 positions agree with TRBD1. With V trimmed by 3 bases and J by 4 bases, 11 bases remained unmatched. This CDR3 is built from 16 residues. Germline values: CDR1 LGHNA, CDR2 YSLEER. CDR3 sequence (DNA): TGCGCCAGCAGCCAGAAGCTGATCACAGGGGCCACTGAAGCTTTCTTT. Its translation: CASSQKLITGATEAFF.

This CDR3 reads CATSDSGTGQGEQYF. In nucleotides, the CDR3 is TGTGCCACCAGTGACTCCGGGACAGGGCAGGGCGAGCAGTACTTC. J is TRBJ2-7 and V is TRBV24-1, with TRBD1 matching over 9 bases. Germline values: CDR1 KGHDR, CDR2 SFDVKD. CDR3 size: 15 residues. V lost 4 bases, J lost 6 bases, and 9 bases stayed unmatched.

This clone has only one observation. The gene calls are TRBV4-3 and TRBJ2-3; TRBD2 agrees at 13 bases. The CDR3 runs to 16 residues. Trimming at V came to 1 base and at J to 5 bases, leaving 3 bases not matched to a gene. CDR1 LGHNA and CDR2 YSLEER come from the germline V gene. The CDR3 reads CASSQALAGGLDTQYF. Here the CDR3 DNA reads TGCGCCAGCAGCCAAGCACTAGCGGGGGGGCTAGATACGCAGTATTTT.

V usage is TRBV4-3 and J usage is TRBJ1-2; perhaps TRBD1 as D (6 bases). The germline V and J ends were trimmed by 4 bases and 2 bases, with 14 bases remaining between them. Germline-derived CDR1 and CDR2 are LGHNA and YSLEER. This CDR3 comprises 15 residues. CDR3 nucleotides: TGCGCCAGCAGCCCGGCGACAGGAACAAACTATGGCTACACCTTC. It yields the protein CASSPATGTNYGYTF.

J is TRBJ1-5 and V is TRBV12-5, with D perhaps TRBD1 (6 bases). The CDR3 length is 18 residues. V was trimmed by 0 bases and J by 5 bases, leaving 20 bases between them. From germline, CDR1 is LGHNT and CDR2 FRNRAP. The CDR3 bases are TGTGCTAGTGGTTTGGTACTAGGGGGTCAGAACTCGGATCAGCCCCAGCATTTT. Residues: CASGLVLGGQNSDQPQHF.

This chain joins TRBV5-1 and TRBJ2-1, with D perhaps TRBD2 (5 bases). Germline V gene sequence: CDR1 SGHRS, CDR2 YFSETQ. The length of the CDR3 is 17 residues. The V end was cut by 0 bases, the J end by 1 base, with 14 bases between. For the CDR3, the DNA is TGCGCCAGCAGCTTGGCATCCGGGTGGAGGTCCTACAATGAGCAGTTCTTC. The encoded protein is CASSLASGWRSYNEQFF.

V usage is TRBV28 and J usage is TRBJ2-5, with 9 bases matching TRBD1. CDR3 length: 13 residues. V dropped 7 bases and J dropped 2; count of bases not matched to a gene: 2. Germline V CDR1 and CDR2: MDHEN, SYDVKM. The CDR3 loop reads CASTGQGQETQYF. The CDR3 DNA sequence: TGTGCCAGCACAGGACAGGGGCAAGAGACCCAGTACTTC.

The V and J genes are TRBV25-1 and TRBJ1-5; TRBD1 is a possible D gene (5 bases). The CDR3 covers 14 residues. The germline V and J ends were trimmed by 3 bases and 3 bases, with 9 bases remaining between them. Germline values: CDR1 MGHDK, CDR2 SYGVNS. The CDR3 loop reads CASSDGHNNQPQHF. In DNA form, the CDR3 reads TGTGCCAGCAGTGACGGACACAACAATCAGCCCCAGCATTTT.

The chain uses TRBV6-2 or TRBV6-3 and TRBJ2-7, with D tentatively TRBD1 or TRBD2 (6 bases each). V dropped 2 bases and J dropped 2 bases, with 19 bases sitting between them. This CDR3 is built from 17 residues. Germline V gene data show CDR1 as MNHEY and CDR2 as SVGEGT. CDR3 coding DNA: TGTGCCAGCAGTTACGTCCAGGCGAGGGGGGACCCCTACGAGCAGTACTTC. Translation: CASSYVQARGDPYEQYF.

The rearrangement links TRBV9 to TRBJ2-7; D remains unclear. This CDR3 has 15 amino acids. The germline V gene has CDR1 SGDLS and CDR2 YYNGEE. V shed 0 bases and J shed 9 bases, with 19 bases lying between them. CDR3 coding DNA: TGTGCCAGCAGCGTAGAACCAAGCCTGCCGTATCCGCAGTACTTC. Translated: CASSVEPSLPYPQYF.